What follows describes a single T cell receptor (beta chain). The data belong to a study of T cell changes during pregnancy in multiple sclerosis. The repertoire was sequenced with immunoSEQ multiplex PCR; TCRdb's copy has only in-frame clones and lacks some. The sample holds about 55,000 clones, approximately 94% seen once. The V end was cut by 0 bases, the J end by 3 bases, with 10 bases between. The germline V gene encodes CDR1 SGHRS and CDR2 YFSETQ. The length of the CDR3 is 15 residues. Here the sequenced sample was CD8+ T cells from peripheral blood mononuclear cells, taken in the third trimester of pregnancy. The sequence was collected from a female donor with multiple sclerosis, enrolled in a pregnancy study. The gene calls are TRBV5-1 and TRBJ1-5, with D possibly being TRBD1 (5 bases). The DNA of the CDR3 is TGCGCCAGCAGCTTGGTAGGGGCCCTCAATCAGCCCCAGCATTTT. It is translated as CASSLVGALNQPQHF.